The rows below give T cell receptor beta chains drawn from one sample of a study of T-cell reconstitution after alpha-beta-depleted transplantation in children. TCRdb fed the PCR reads into MiXCR, producing one record per CDR3 protein. The table records about 77,000 distinct CDR3 sequences, about a sixth of them present only once. The sequencing here drew on PBMCs, mostly from graft donor cells, taken 360 days after TCRalphabeta/CD19-depleted stem cell transplant. These receptors were obtained from a male patient aged 2-15 years who had a stem cell transplant for acute lymphoblastic leukemia, so the T cells may come from the graft donor. The CDR3 runs from the conserved cysteine through the conserved F or W. The order of the fields is J gene, clone size, V gene, D gene, CDR3 DNA, CDR3 protein. A D gene is named only where the DNA matches it firmly. Clone size is given for some rows only: seen once, a few or many times, or a class if the clone is expanded.

>TRBJ1-1|NA|TRBV5-1|NA
TGCGCCAGCAGCAACAGGGAAGGGGCCACTGAAGCTTTCTTT
CASSNREGATEAFF
>TRBJ2-7|many|TRBV11-2|NA
TGTGCCAGCAGCTTAGGGCCTTCTTACGAGCAGTACTTC
CASSLGPSYEQYF
>TRBJ2-1|few|TRBV25-1|TRBD2
TGTGCCAGCAGTGAATTCCCGACTAGCGCGAAACCCCCCAATGAGCAGTTCTTC
CASSEFPTSAKPPNEQFF
>TRBJ2-1|many|TRBV5-1|NA
TGCGCCAGCAGCCCAGGCTCCTACAATGAGCAGTTCTTC
CASSPGSYNEQFF
>TRBJ2-5|NA|TRBV2|NA
TGTGCCAGCAGTGAAGTACGGAATGGATCCCAGTACTTC
CASSEVRNGSQYF
>TRBJ1-4|once|TRBV29-1|NA
TGCAGCGCTCGTGGCCCAAGTGGGGGCCGAACTAATGAAAAACTGTTTTTT
CSARGPSGGRTNEKLFF
>TRBJ2-5|NA|TRBV10-3|TRBD2
TGTGCCATCAGCGAGACTAGCGGGAGGGGAGAGACCCAGTACTTC
CAISETSGRGETQYF
>TRBJ2-1|NA|TRBV20-1|NA
TGCAGTGGGGGGAGCTCCTACAATGAGCAGTTCTTC
CSGGSSYNEQFF
>TRBJ1-5|NA|TRBV6-5|NA
TGTGCCAGCAGTTACTCTGGGAGGAGCAATCAGCCCCAGCATTTT
CASSYSGRSNQPQHF
>TRBJ2-1|NA|TRBV20-1|TRBD2
TGCAGTGCAGAGGGACTAGCGCCCTACAATGAGCAGTTCTTC
CSAEGLAPYNEQFF
>TRBJ2-5|NA|TRBV29-1|TRBD2
TGCAGCGTGCATGTACTAGCGGGTCAAGAGACCCAGTACTTC
CSVHVLAGQETQYF
>TRBJ2-1|few|TRBV2|TRBD2
TGTGCCAGCAGTGGGCTAGCGGGTCGCAATGAGCAGTTCTTC
CASSGLAGRNEQFF
>TRBJ2-2|many|TRBV9|TRBD1
TGTGCCAGCAGCGTAGTCGTAGGGGGCTTTTCCGGGGAGCTGTTTTTT
CASSVVVGGFSGELFF
>TRBJ2-5|NA|TRBV30|NA
TGTGCCTGGACTGTGCTTTGGGGAGAGACCCAGTACTTC
CAWTVLWGETQYF
>TRBJ2-2|NA|TRBV7-9|TRBD2
TGTGCCAGCAGCTTATCCTCGCGGGAGGGCCCCGGGGAGCTGTTTTTT
CASSLSSREGPGELFF
>TRBJ2-2|few|TRBV30|TRBD2
TGTGCCTGGAGTGTACGGGTAGCGGGAGGCGAGCTGTTTTTT
CAWSVRVAGGELFF
>TRBJ2-1|few|TRBV29-1|NA
TGCAGCGTTGAAAGGTACCCCGTGGACTACAATGAGCAGTTCTTC
CSVERYPVDYNEQFF
>TRBJ2-5|NA|TRBV28|NA
TGTGCCAGCAGCCACCTCCGGGACCCATTTTTGCAGACCCAGTACTTC
CASSHLRDPFLQTQYF
>TRBJ1-2|NA|TRBV11-2|NA
TGTGCCAGCAGGTTGGATCTTGAGAGTGGAAAATCCTATGGCTACACCTTC
CASRLDLESGKSYGYTF
>TRBJ2-4|NA|TRBV5-1|TRBD1
TGCGCCAGCAGCTTGGGACAGGGGATTTCCAAAAACATTCAGTACTTC
CASSLGQGISKNIQYF
>TRBJ1-6|NA|TRBV7-9|NA
TGTGCCAGCAGCTTGGCCGAGGGGCATAATTCACCCCTCCACTTT
CASSLAEGHNSPLHF
>TRBJ2-5|NA|TRBV12-3/TRBV12-4|NA
TGTGCCAGCAGATTCGGGGACTTTACCCAGTACTTC
CASRFGDFTQYF
>TRBJ2-5|NA|TRBV4-1|TRBD2
TGCGCCAGCAGCCAATTCTCAACCGGGACTAGCGGGAGACCTGCGTTGGAGACCCAGTACTTC
CASSQFSTGTSGRPALETQYF
>TRBJ2-7|NA|TRBV21-1|NA
TGTGCCAGCAGCAAAGAGCCTAGCGGGAGCCCTTACGAGCAGTACTTC
CASSKEPSGSPYEQYF
>TRBJ2-2|NA|TRBV12-3/TRBV12-4|TRBD1
TGTGCCAGCAGCGGGACAGCGCCCCGAGCGAACACCGGGGAGCTGTTTTTT
CASSGTAPRANTGELFF
>TRBJ2-5|NA|TRBV7-9|NA
TGTGCCAGCAGCTTAAGTTCGCTGAGGGAGACCCAGTACTTC
CASSLSSLRETQYF
>TRBJ2-7|NA|TRBV5-6|NA
TGTGCCAGCAGCTTGGGACTAACCCCCTACGAGCAGTACTTC
CASSLGLTPYEQYF
>TRBJ2-1|many|TRBV5-1|TRBD2
TGCGCCAGCAGCCTGCCGGGACTAGGATACAATGAGCAGTTCTTC
CASSLPGLGYNEQFF
>TRBJ1-6|few|TRBV4-1|NA
TGCGCCAGCAGCCACGAACAAGGCGGTAATTCACCCCTCCACTTT
CASSHEQGGNSPLHF
>TRBJ2-3|NA|TRBV7-9|NA
TGTGCCAGCCCAGATACGCAGTATTTT
CASPDTQYF
>TRBJ2-1|many|TRBV3-1|NA
TGTGCCAGCAGCCAAGATGACAATGAGCAGTTCTTC
CASSQDDNEQFF
>TRBJ2-3|NA|TRBV7-6|TRBD2
TGTGCCAGCAGCTTCAGGCAACCGACTAGCGGGACTACCACAGATACGCAGTATTTT
CASSFRQPTSGTTTDTQYF
>TRBJ2-5|few|TRBV11-2|NA
TGTGCCAGCAGCTTAGTTTCGGACAGATTTCGGCAGAACGAGACCCAGTACTTC
CASSLVSDRFRQNETQYF
>TRBJ2-6|NA|TRBV7-9|TRBD1
TGTGCCAGCAGCAACCGGGACAGGTCCTCTGGGGCCAACGTCCTGACTTTC
CASSNRDRSSGANVLTF
>TRBJ1-1|NA|TRBV6-5|NA
TGTGCCAGCAGTTACTACGGACCGTCAAATGAAGCTTTCTTT
CASSYYGPSNEAFF
>TRBJ2-7|NA|TRBV13|NA
TGTGCCAGCAGCTTAAACCCGGGACCCCCCTTTGAGCAGTACTTC
CASSLNPGPPFEQYF
>TRBJ2-5|few|TRBV21-1|NA
TGTGCCAGCAGCAAAGAGTACGGACTAGCGGGAGAGCAGGGAGAGACCCAGTACTTC
CASSKEYGLAGEQGETQYF
>TRBJ2-3|NA|TRBV2|NA
TGTGCCAGCAGGCTAGAAGACAGAGCAAGCACAGATACGCAGTATTTT
CASRLEDRASTDTQYF
>TRBJ2-1|NA|TRBV6-1|TRBD2
TGTGCCAGCAGGAGACTAGCGGGAGTTTACAATGAGCAGTTCTTC
CASRRLAGVYNEQFF
>TRBJ2-1|NA|TRBV12-3/TRBV12-4|NA
TGTGCCAGCAGTTCGAGGGACCGATCCTACAATGAGCAGTTCTTC
CASSSRDRSYNEQFF
>TRBJ2-3|many|TRBV12-3/TRBV12-4|TRBD2
TGTGCCAGCAGTCTAGCGGGGTTCACAGATACGCAGTATTTT
CASSLAGFTDTQYF
>TRBJ2-2|many|TRBV15|NA
TGTGCCACCAGCAGAGGAGCAGGGTCCGTGGGGGAGCTGTTTTTT
CATSRGAGSVGELFF
>TRBJ2-7|NA|TRBV11-2|TRBD1
TGTGCCAGCAGCTTAGAGGGACAGGGGTGGAGGGAGCAGTACTTC
CASSLEGQGWREQYF
>TRBJ2-3|NA|TRBV5-1|NA
TGCGCCAGCAGCTCCCATAGGACGCAGTATTTT
CASSSHRTQYF
>TRBJ2-2|few|TRBV9|NA
TGTGCCAGCAGCGTAGTCCCAGGGAACACCGGGGAGCTGTTTTTT
CASSVVPGNTGELFF
>TRBJ2-3|few|TRBV2|NA
TGTGCCAGCAGGGATACGCAGTATTTT
CASRDTQYF
>TRBJ2-7|few|TRBV5-5|TRBD2
TGTGCCAGCAGCTATCCCCGGGGAGCGGGAGCCTACGAGCAGTACTTC
CASSYPRGAGAYEQYF
>TRBJ2-7|NA|TRBV12-3/TRBV12-4|NA
TGTGCCAGCAGCCTCGGCCGAAGACCCTACGAGCAGTACTTC
CASSLGRRPYEQYF
>TRBJ2-7|many|TRBV5-1|TRBD2
TGCGCCAGCAGTCCGCAAGCGGGAGGAACCTACGAGCAGTACTTC
CASSPQAGGTYEQYF
>TRBJ2-5|NA|TRBV5-1|NA
TGCGCCAGCAGCCTCCAGCCCAACGGCCAAGAGACCCAGTACTTC
CASSLQPNGQETQYF
>TRBJ2-7|few|TRBV4-2|TRBD2
TGTGCCAGCAGCCAAGTAAAGACTAGCGGGAGCTACGAGCAGTACTTC
CASSQVKTSGSYEQYF
>TRBJ2-1|NA|TRBV20-1|NA
TGCAGTGCTAGAGATCACGATTATTTACGTGAGCAGTTCTTC
CSARDHDYLREQFF
>TRBJ1-5|NA|TRBV24-1|NA
TGTGCCACTTCGCGGGGGCGCGGACAGCCCCAGCATTTT
CATSRGRGQPQHF
>TRBJ2-1|few|TRBV4-1|TRBD2
TGCGCCAGCAGCCAGGGGACTAGCGGGAGGGCCTCCTACAATGAGCAGTTCTTC
CASSQGTSGRASYNEQFF
>TRBJ2-5|few|TRBV6-5|NA
TGTGCCAGCAGTTACTCATTGGGTCAAGAGACCCAGTACTTC
CASSYSLGQETQYF
>TRBJ2-1|NA|TRBV5-1|NA
TGCGCCAGCAGCCAAGGCCGGGCCAATGAGCAGTTCTTC
CASSQGRANEQFF
>TRBJ2-3|NA|TRBV11-3|TRBD2
TGTGCCAGCAGCCCCGGGACTAGAGAAACAGATACGCAGTATTTT
CASSPGTRETDTQYF
>TRBJ2-7|NA|TRBV18|NA
TGTGCCAGTTCCCTGGACTACTCCTACGAGCAGTACTTC
CASSLDYSYEQYF